A selection of T cell receptor beta chains follows, all from one sample in a study of vaccination and CD4 T cells after COVID-19. These receptors' targets are unknown. From the PCR reads, TCRdb called clonotypes with MiXCR, one entry per CDR3 protein. The sample holds just under 20,000 distinct CDR3 sequences, roughly 56% seen once. Sequencing was performed on CD4+ T cells from blood, cultured in vitro. All receptors come from a human donor who had recovered from COVID-19. The CDR3 runs from the conserved cysteine through the conserved F or W. The D gene is left open where the match is weak. The size entry is marked missing in some rows and otherwise reads once, few, many or a size class.

d_gene: NA
j_gene: TRBJ2-2
abundance: NA
v_gene: TRBV18
len: 15
CDR3aa: CASSPPGGNTGELFF
CDR3nt: TGTGCCAGCTCACCACCGGGCGGTAACACCGGGGAGCTGTTTTTT

d_gene: TRBD1
j_gene: TRBJ2-7
abundance: NA
v_gene: TRBV27
len: 17
CDR3aa: CASSLSIGTGGFYEQYF
CDR3nt: TGTGCCAGCAGTTTATCGATCGGGACAGGGGGTTTTTACGAGCAGTACTTC

d_gene: NA
j_gene: TRBJ1-1
abundance: NA
v_gene: TRBV10-3
len: 14
CDR3aa: CAISDGQLNTEAFF
CDR3nt: TGTGCCATCAGTGACGGACAGCTGAACACTGAAGCTTTCTTT

d_gene: TRBD2
j_gene: TRBJ2-5
abundance: few
v_gene: TRBV7-2
len: 16
CDR3aa: CASSFPVGGAEKTQYF
CDR3nt: TGTGCCAGCAGCTTTCCCGTCGGGGGGGCCGAAAAGACCCAGTACTTC

d_gene: NA
j_gene: TRBJ1-2
abundance: NA
v_gene: TRBV4-1
len: 19
CDR3aa: CASSQDTAARQLNNYGYTF
CDR3nt: TGCGCCAGCAGCCAAGATACCGCCGCTCGACAGCTAAATAACTATGGCTACACCTTC

d_gene: NA
j_gene: TRBJ1-1
abundance: NA
v_gene: TRBV24-1
len: 13
CDR3aa: CATSGGGRSEAFF
CDR3nt: TGTGCCACCAGTGGCGGGGGCAGATCTGAAGCTTTCTTT

d_gene: NA
j_gene: TRBJ1-2
abundance: NA
v_gene: TRBV11-3
len: 14
CDR3aa: CASSPYSGHYGYTF
CDR3nt: TGTGCCAGCAGCCCCTATTCGGGCCACTATGGCTACACCTTC

d_gene: TRBD1
j_gene: TRBJ1-2
abundance: NA
v_gene: TRBV5-6
len: 13
CDR3aa: CASSQITGAGYTF
CDR3nt: TGTGCCAGCAGCCAAATTACAGGGGCCGGCTACACCTTC

d_gene: TRBD1
j_gene: TRBJ1-2
abundance: NA
v_gene: TRBV19
len: 16
CDR3aa: CASSGERTGHVYGYTF
CDR3nt: TGTGCCAGTAGTGGAGAACGGACAGGCCATGTCTATGGCTACACCTTC

d_gene: TRBD1
j_gene: TRBJ1-2
abundance: NA
v_gene: TRBV5-1
len: 15
CDR3aa: CASSLGTGRSYGYTF
CDR3nt: TGCGCCAGCAGCTTGGGGACAGGGAGGAGCTATGGCTACACCTTC

d_gene: NA
j_gene: TRBJ2-5
abundance: NA
v_gene: TRBV6-2/TRBV6-3
len: 15
CDR3aa: CASSRGGAGAETQYF
CDR3nt: TGTGCCAGCAGCCGCGGGGGCGCAGGGGCAGAGACCCAGTACTTC

d_gene: NA
j_gene: TRBJ1-3
abundance: NA
v_gene: TRBV7-6
len: 15
CDR3aa: CASSLRRSSGNTIYF
CDR3nt: TGTGCCAGCAGCTTACGGAGGAGCTCTGGAAACACCATATATTTT

d_gene: NA
j_gene: TRBJ1-1
abundance: few
v_gene: TRBV27
len: 13
CDR3aa: CASSQGSYTEAFF
CDR3nt: TGTGCCAGCTCCCAGGGAAGCTACACTGAAGCTTTCTTT

d_gene: NA
j_gene: TRBJ1-2
abundance: few
v_gene: TRBV6-1
len: 13
CDR3aa: CASEFRQGGGYTF
CDR3nt: TGTGCCAGCGAGTTCCGACAAGGGGGTGGCTACACCTTC

d_gene: TRBD2
j_gene: TRBJ2-3
abundance: NA
v_gene: TRBV20-1
len: 14
CDR3aa: CSARRSGPTDTQYF
CDR3nt: TGCAGTGCTAGGCGTAGCGGGCCCACAGATACGCAGTATTTT

d_gene: NA
j_gene: TRBJ2-3
abundance: few
v_gene: TRBV15
len: 14
CDR3aa: CATSREGTTDTQYF
CDR3nt: TGTGCCACCAGCAGAGAAGGGACAACAGATACGCAGTATTTT

d_gene: NA
j_gene: TRBJ2-7
abundance: few
v_gene: TRBV20-1
len: 14
CDR3aa: CSARGIRGGYEQYF
CDR3nt: TGCAGTGCTAGGGGGATTAGGGGTGGGTACGAGCAGTACTTC

d_gene: NA
j_gene: TRBJ2-7
abundance: NA
v_gene: TRBV21-1
len: 15
CDR3aa: CASSKGQRETCEQYF
CDR3nt: TGTGCCAGCAGCAAGGGGCAGCGGGAGACCTGCGAGCAGTACTTC

d_gene: NA
j_gene: TRBJ1-1
abundance: NA
v_gene: TRBV20-1
len: 15
CDR3aa: CSAPNRDGGNTEAFF
CDR3nt: TGCAGTGCCCCAAACCGGGACGGAGGGAACACTGAAGCTTTCTTT

d_gene: NA
j_gene: TRBJ2-3
abundance: NA
v_gene: TRBV19
len: 15
CDR3aa: CASSIGQIITDTQYF
CDR3nt: TGTGCCAGTAGTATAGGGCAGATAATCACAGATACGCAGTATTTT

d_gene: TRBD2
j_gene: TRBJ2-6
abundance: NA
v_gene: TRBV11-3
len: 17
CDR3aa: CASSLVAGGTGANVLTF
CDR3nt: TGTGCCAGCAGCTTAGTAGCGGGGGGGACTGGGGCCAACGTCCTGACTTTC

d_gene: NA
j_gene: TRBJ1-1
abundance: NA
v_gene: TRBV6-1
len: 12
CDR3aa: CASSHGPVEAFF
CDR3nt: TGTGCCAGCAGTCATGGCCCGGTTGAAGCTTTCTTT

d_gene: NA
j_gene: TRBJ2-7
abundance: NA
v_gene: TRBV21-1
len: 11
CDR3aa: CASMDSSEQYF
CDR3nt: TGTGCCAGCATGGACTCCTCCGAGCAGTACTTC

d_gene: TRBD1
j_gene: TRBJ1-2
abundance: NA
v_gene: TRBV6-1
len: 14
CDR3aa: CASRERGGDYGYTF
CDR3nt: TGTGCCAGCAGGGAGAGAGGGGGCGACTATGGCTACACCTTC

d_gene: NA
j_gene: TRBJ2-7
abundance: NA
v_gene: TRBV6-1
len: 13
CDR3aa: CASTPGFTYEQYF
CDR3nt: TGTGCCAGCACCCCGGGATTTACCTACGAGCAGTACTTC

d_gene: TRBD1
j_gene: TRBJ2-1
abundance: NA
v_gene: TRBV7-3
len: 15
CDR3aa: CASSWDRGGFYEQFF
CDR3nt: TGTGCCAGCAGCTGGGACAGGGGCGGGTTTTATGAGCAGTTCTTC

d_gene: NA
j_gene: TRBJ1-5
abundance: NA
v_gene: TRBV20-1
len: 14
CDR3aa: CSATGGGGNQPQHF
CDR3nt: TGCAGTGCCACAGGAGGGGGGGGCAATCAGCCCCAGCATTTT

d_gene: NA
j_gene: TRBJ2-5
abundance: NA
v_gene: TRBV2
len: 17
CDR3aa: CASSTGIGLGGQETQYF
CDR3nt: TGTGCCAGCAGTACGGGCATAGGCTTAGGAGGCCAAGAGACCCAGTACTTC

d_gene: TRBD1
j_gene: TRBJ2-1
abundance: NA
v_gene: TRBV6-2/TRBV6-3
len: 16
CDR3aa: CASSYLVGTVYNEQFF
CDR3nt: TGTGCCAGCAGTTACCTTGTTGGGACAGTTTACAATGAGCAGTTCTTC

d_gene: TRBD2
j_gene: TRBJ2-2
abundance: NA
v_gene: TRBV7-3
len: 15
CDR3aa: CASRPTSGSGGELFF
CDR3nt: TGTGCCAGCAGGCCAACTAGCGGGAGCGGCGGGGAGCTGTTTTTT

d_gene: NA
j_gene: TRBJ1-2
abundance: few
v_gene: TRBV19
len: 16
CDR3aa: CASSAKGGNRDYGYTF
CDR3nt: TGTGCCAGTAGTGCCAAGGGGGGGAACCGAGACTATGGCTACACCTTC